This TCR beta chain was recorded in a study of T cells in Graves' hyperthyroidism and ophthalmopathy. This clonotype was detected ten times or more. Trimming pared 1 base from V and 4 bases from J, leaving 9 bases between. The germline V gene has CDR1 SGHTA and CDR2 FQGNSA. This CDR3 comprises 14 residues. Researchers took RNA transcripts and amplified the TCR beta CDR3 regions from them. TCR CDR3 underwent first-round RT-PCR with the HTBI primer set. Using its own MiXCR run on the multiplex PCR reads, TCRdb lists one record per CDR3 protein. Of some 420,000 distinct CDR3 sequences detected, roughly 15% appear once; the ten largest clones hold 5.3%.

Input material: blood. The genes are TRBV7-2 and TRBJ2-3; D gene uncertain. The receptor was derived from a woman younger than 30 with Graves' hyperthyroidism. CDR3 nucleotide sequence: TGTGCCAGCAGCTTAGGTGGGCCAGCAGATACGCAGTATTTT. Amino acid sequence: CASSLGGPADTQYF.